The 29 T cell receptor beta chains in this list originate from one sample, sequenced in a study of molecular identifiers for immune sequencing clone quantification. TCRdb independently ran MiXCR on the PCR reads; one entry per CDR3 protein. The table records about half a million distinct CDR3 sequences, around 23% of them present only once. The source material was naive CD8+ T cells from blood, with Jurkat cell RNA spiked in. Documented subset: FACS-sorted CD8+CD4-CCR7+CD45RA+ naive T cells. These receptors were collected from a human donor in good health. Some libraries in this study had Jurkat cell RNA spiked in.

This clonotype was seen a few times. This sequence joins TRBV10-3 and TRBJ2-5, with a possible D match to TRBD1 (5 bases). Between the trimmed V and J ends, which lost 4 bases and 5 bases, there was a span of 14 bases. The germline CDR1 and CDR2 sequences are ENHRY and SYGVKD. The CDR3 is 14 amino acids. The CDR3 spells CAISGSGFRETQYF. As DNA, the CDR3 is TGTGCCATCAGTGGGTCAGGGTTTCGCGAGACCCAGTACTTC.

The chain has TRBV20-1 and TRBJ1-3; D possibly corresponds to TRBD1 (5 bases). This CDR3 spans 14 amino acids. Germline V gives CDR1 DFQATT, CDR2 SNEGSKA (reference sequence). V gave up 0 bases and J gave up 6 bases, with 12 bases separating them. CDR3 in amino acids: CSARDRGHANTIYF. The CDR3 nucleotides are TGCAGTGCTAGAGATCGAGGACATGCAAACACCATATATTTT.

Ten or more counts support this clonotype. This chain connects TRBV4-1 to TRBJ1-1; D not certain. In germline, CDR1 is MGHRA, CDR2 YSYEKL. Trimming pared 0 bases from V and 0 bases from J, leaving 5 bases between. The CDR3 consists of 14 residues. CDR3 loop: CASSQDSLNTEAFF. The DNA for the CDR3 is TGCGCCAGCAGCCAAGATAGTTTGAACACTGAAGCTTTCTTT.

This clonotype has at least ten counts. The chain combines TRBV9 with TRBJ1-1; D is uncertain. The germline V and J ends were trimmed by 0 bases and 1 base, with 7 bases remaining between them. This CDR3 has 14 residues. Per the germline V gene, CDR1 is SGDLS and CDR2 is YYNGEE. CDR3 in amino acids: CASSVGHQNTEAFF. Written as DNA, the CDR3 is TGTGCCAGCAGCGTAGGGCACCAGAACACTGAAGCTTTCTTT.

This clonotype was observed a few times. The rearrangement uses TRBV6-2 or TRBV6-3 and TRBJ2-5; possible D gene TRBD2, 6 bases. The germline V and J ends were trimmed by 6 bases and 1 base, with 15 bases remaining between them. Germline CDR1 reads MNHEY; CDR2 reads SVGEGT. This CDR3 has 15 amino acids. In nucleotides, the CDR3 is TGTGCCAGCAGAAGGGACGAAGCGGGCCAAGAGACCCAGTACTTC. Translation gives CASRRDEAGQETQYF.

In the case of this clonotype: Just one base apart from a much larger clone, this may be a read error. The rearrangement joins TRBV14 to TRBJ2-3; 11 bases match TRBD1. With V trimmed by 5 bases and J by 3 bases, 7 bases remained unmatched. The CDR3 is made up of 16 amino acids. Germline assignment: CDR1 SGHDN and CDR2 FVKESK. This CDR3 is CASSIWTGGATDTQYF. CDR3 DNA: TGTGCCAGCAGCATCTGGACAGGGGGCGCGACAGATACGCAGTATTTT.

CDR3 region: CASSPRAIRAFF. DNA for the CDR3: TGTGCCAGCAGCCCGAGGGCCATAAGAGCTTTCTTT. The chain uses TRBV13 and TRBJ1-1; D ambiguous. The length of the CDR3 is 12 residues. The germline CDR1 and CDR2 sequences are PRHDT and FYEKMQ (reference sequence). The germline V and J ends were trimmed by 5 bases and 10 bases, with 14 bases remaining between them.

The chain carries TRBV6-2 or TRBV6-3 and TRBJ2-1; tentatively, D is TRBD2 (6 bases). The V gene's germline CDR1 is MNHEY and CDR2 SVGEGT. The CDR3 length is 15 residues. The V and J ends lost 6 bases and 4 bases respectively, with 16 bases between them. Here the CDR3 reads CASRPPGDYYNEQFF. CDR3 DNA sequence: TGTGCCAGCAGACCCCCGGGAGATTATTACAATGAGCAGTTCTTC.

This clonotype was seen ten or more times. The rearrangement links TRBV7-9 to TRBJ2-3; TRBD1 aligns across 7 bases. CDR1 is SEHNR, CDR2 FQNEAQ, per germline (reference sequence). This CDR3 region has 16 residues. The junction had 9 bases not matched to a gene; V was cut back by 5 bases and J by 1 base. DNA of the CDR3: TGTGCCAGCAGCCCTCCTGGACAGGAACGCACAGATACGCAGTATTTT. This encodes CASSPPGQERTDTQYF.

Turning to this clonotype: A much bigger clone sits one base away, suggesting this may be a read error. J is TRBJ2-2 and V is TRBV4-1, with D tentatively TRBD1 or TRBD2 (5 bases each). This CDR3 spans 18 amino acids. The germline CDR1 and CDR2 sequences are MGHRA and YSYEKL. V lost 4 bases to trimming and J lost 1 base, with 19 bases between them. CDR3 nucleotide sequence: TGCGCCAGCAGCCCCACCCTACTGGGACCTATGAACACCGGGGAGCTGTTTTTT. Translation: CASSPTLLGPMNTGELFF.

This clonotype was recorded at least ten times. This sequence joins TRBV4-1 and TRBJ2-7, with TRBD1 matching 7 bases. Trimming removed 5 bases from V and 3 bases from J; junction bases left unmatched: 7. CDR3 size: 14 residues. Germline V CDR1 and CDR2: MGHRA, YSYEKL. CDR3 DNA sequence: TGCGCCAGCAGCTACCGGGACAGCAACTACGAGCAGTACTTC. It translates to CASSYRDSNYEQYF.

V gene TRBV27 combines with J gene TRBJ2-7; D perhaps matches TRBD1 (6 bases). V lost 3 bases to trimming and J lost 3 bases, with 12 bases between them. In germline, CDR1 is MNHEY, CDR2 SMNVEV (reference sequence). The CDR3 length is 14 residues. The CDR3 reads CASSFLQGSYEQYF. As DNA, the CDR3 is TGTGCCAGCAGTTTCCTCCAGGGGAGCTACGAGCAGTACTTC.

The rearrangement uses TRBV10-3 and TRBJ2-7, with 9 positions matching TRBD1. Germline trimming cut 0 bases from V and 0 bases from J; bases unmatched to any gene: 12. The CDR3 consists of 19 residues. The V gene's germline CDR1 is ENHRY and CDR2 SYGVKD. CDR3 sequence: CAISESTTGQGISSYEQYF. In nucleotides, the CDR3 is TGTGCCATCAGTGAGTCGACCACGGGACAGGGAATAAGCTCCTACGAGCAGTACTTC.

The chain employs TRBV7-6 and TRBJ2-5, with D perhaps given as TRBD1 or TRBD2 (5 bases each). In germline, CDR1 is SGHVS, CDR2 FNYEAQ. There are 15 residues in the CDR3. The V end was cut by 2 bases, the J end by 5 bases, with 15 bases between. The CDR3 sequence: CASSLTRDEKETQYF. The CDR3 coding sequence is TGTGCCAGCAGCTTAACTAGGGACGAGAAGGAGACCCAGTACTTC.

This clonotype was recorded many times. V gene TRBV5-3 combines with J gene TRBJ1-5; D may be TRBD1 (5 bases). TRBV5-3 is an ORF, with its function uncertain. This CDR3 region has 14 residues. Trimming pared 2 bases from V and 2 bases from J, leaving 8 bases between. The CDR3 region is CARSFPQGNQPQHF. CDR3 coding DNA: TGTGCCAGAAGCTTTCCACAGGGCAATCAGCCCCAGCATTTT.

Many counts were recorded for this clonotype. V usage is TRBV13 and J usage is TRBJ2-1; the match to TRBD1 covers 8 bases. J was trimmed by 7 bases and V by 4 bases; bases with no gene match: 9. The CDR3 sequence is 15 residues long. Germline V gene lookup returns CDR1 PRHDT and CDR2 FYEKMQ (reference sequence). This CDR3 reads CASSSRTGPENEQFF. In nucleotides, the CDR3 is TGTGCCAGCAGCTCTAGGACAGGGCCGGAGAATGAGCAGTTCTTC.

This chain links TRBV29-1 with TRBJ2-7, with 9 bases that match TRBD2. V gave up 3 bases and J gave up 6 bases; unmatched junction bases: 12. Germline values: CDR1 SQVTM, CDR2 ANQGSEA. This CDR3 has 15 amino acids. The DNA of the CDR3 is TGCAGCGTTGAGGAAAGCGGGAGGATCACCGGCGAGCAGTACTTC. Residues: CSVEESGRITGEQYF.

This chain connects TRBV6-6 to TRBJ2-7; 7 bases agree with TRBD2. The ends lost 0 bases at V and 0 bases at J; junction bases unmatched: 5. CDR3 length equals 16 residues. Germline loops: CDR1 MNHNY, CDR2 SVGAGI (reference sequence). As DNA, the CDR3 is TGTGCCAGCAGTTACTCGGGGCGGGAGAGCTCCTACGAGCAGTACTTC. Encoded protein: CASSYSGRESSYEQYF.

A remark on this clonotype: This may come from a read error, since a much larger clone is one base off. V gene TRBV20-1 combines with J gene TRBJ2-7; 7 bases map to TRBD1. J lost 5 bases, V lost 1 base, and 11 bases had no gene match. Looked up from germline, CDR1 is DFQATT and CDR2 is SNEGSKA (reference sequence). The CDR3 is made up of 15 amino acids. The CDR3 sequence is CSARGLGQGDDEQYV. The CDR3, as DNA: TGCAGTGCTAGAGGTTTGGGTCAGGGGGACGACGAGCAGTACGTC.

This clonotype was seen only a few times. At one end the junction does not follow the germline gene, possibly because of a read error. V usage is TRBV4-1 and J usage is TRBJ2-7; D gene uncertain. The CDR3 runs to 15 residues. The germline gives CDR1 MGHRA, CDR2 YSYEKL. CDR3 sequence: CASSQDWAGTYERYF. The DNA for the CDR3 is TGCGCCAGCAGCCAAGATTGGGCCGGTACCTACGAGCGGTACTTC.

The chain links TRBV20-1 to TRBJ2-7; possible D gene TRBD1, 5 bases. Germline V gives CDR1 DFQATT, CDR2 SNEGSKA (reference sequence). V lost 6 bases and J 1 base, leaving 16 bases between the germline ends. The CDR3 is 14 amino acids. The CDR3, as DNA: TGCAGTGCCTACTCTAGGGGTTTATCCTACGAGCAGTACTTC. Translating it yields CSAYSRGLSYEQYF.

This clonotype was seen a few times. This chain links TRBV10-3 with TRBJ2-2; TRBD2 aligns across 9 bases. The CDR3 has 15 residues. The V gene end was trimmed by 3 bases and the J gene end by 1 base; junction bases not matched to a gene: 0. In germline, CDR1 is ENHRY, CDR2 SYGVKD. The CDR3 nucleotides read TGTGCCATCAGTGAACTAGCGGGGAACACCGGGGAGCTGTTTTTT. This codes for CAISELAGNTGELFF.

The chain uses TRBV2 and TRBJ1-1; possibly TRBD1 for D (6 bases). V lost 6 bases and J 4 bases, leaving 12 bases between the germline ends. The CDR3 totals 13 residues. The germline gives CDR1 SNHLY, CDR2 FYNNEI. The CDR3 is CASRETGSTEAFF. Here the CDR3 DNA reads TGTGCCAGCAGAGAAACAGGGAGCACTGAAGCTTTCTTT.

The chain carries TRBV4-1 and TRBJ2-1; tentatively, D is TRBD1 or TRBD2 (5 bases each). V lost 1 base and J lost 4, with 11 bases in between. This CDR3 has 15 residues. The germline V gene has CDR1 MGHRA and CDR2 YSYEKL. In nucleotides, the CDR3 is TGCGCCAGCAGCCAAGTTGGGACGGCTTACAATGAGCAGTTCTTC. It yields the protein CASSQVGTAYNEQFF.

This clonotype was seen at least ten times. This rearrangement joins TRBV20-1 to TRBJ1-5; D is possibly TRBD1 (6 bases). This CDR3 spans 14 amino acids. Trimming took 5 bases from V and 4 from J, leaving 15 bases between them. Germline-derived CDR1 and CDR2 are DFQATT and SNEGSKA (reference sequence). CDR3 protein: CSAEGGQTNQPQHF. In nucleotides, the CDR3 is TGCAGTGCTGAAGGGGGGCAAACGAATCAGCCCCAGCATTTT.

As to this clonotype: A much larger clonotype is one base distant, so this may be a read error. V gene TRBV30 combines with J gene TRBJ1-1, with a tentative D call TRBD1 (6 bases). Germline lookup yields CDR1 GTSNPN and CDR2 SVGIG (reference sequence). This CDR3 comprises 15 residues. V lost 2 bases and J 4 bases, leaving 17 bases between the germline ends. CDR3 coding DNA: TGTGCCTGGAGTTCGGGACACAGACCGTTCACTGAAGCTTTCTTT. Translated: CAWSSGHRPFTEAFF.

In this sample, this clonotype turned up a few times. The chain recombines TRBV20-1 with TRBJ2-3, with TRBD2 identical over 15 bases. Germline CDR1 reads DFQATT; CDR2 reads SNEGSKA (reference sequence). This CDR3 spans 17 amino acids. V lost 4 bases to trimming and J lost 5 bases; unmatched junction nucleotides: 10. CDR3 amino acids: CSATPGTSGRTGDTQYF. The CDR3 DNA follows: TGCAGTGCTACCCCCGGGACTAGCGGGAGGACGGGAGATACGCAGTATTTT.

V usage is TRBV4-1 and J usage is TRBJ2-5; D might be TRBD1 (6 bases). There are 16 residues in the CDR3. The V and J ends lost 0 bases and 1 base respectively, with 12 bases between them. Germline V gene sequence: CDR1 MGHRA, CDR2 YSYEKL. The CDR3 region has the DNA TGCGCCAGCAGCCAAGAACAGGGAACGGCCCAAGAGACCCAGTACTTC. This codes for CASSQEQGTAQETQYF.

About this clonotype: This CDR3 fails to terminate in the conserved phenylalanine or tryptophan, so it likely reflects a read error. The chain has TRBV6-5 and TRBJ2-6, with D hard to call. CDR3 size: 11 residues. Germline V gives CDR1 MNHEY, CDR2 SVGAGI. Trimming left V 8 bases short and J 4 bases short, with 3 bases between. This CDR3 reads CASQGANVLTL. In DNA form, the CDR3 reads TGTGCCAGCCAGGGGGCCAACGTCCTGACTCTC.